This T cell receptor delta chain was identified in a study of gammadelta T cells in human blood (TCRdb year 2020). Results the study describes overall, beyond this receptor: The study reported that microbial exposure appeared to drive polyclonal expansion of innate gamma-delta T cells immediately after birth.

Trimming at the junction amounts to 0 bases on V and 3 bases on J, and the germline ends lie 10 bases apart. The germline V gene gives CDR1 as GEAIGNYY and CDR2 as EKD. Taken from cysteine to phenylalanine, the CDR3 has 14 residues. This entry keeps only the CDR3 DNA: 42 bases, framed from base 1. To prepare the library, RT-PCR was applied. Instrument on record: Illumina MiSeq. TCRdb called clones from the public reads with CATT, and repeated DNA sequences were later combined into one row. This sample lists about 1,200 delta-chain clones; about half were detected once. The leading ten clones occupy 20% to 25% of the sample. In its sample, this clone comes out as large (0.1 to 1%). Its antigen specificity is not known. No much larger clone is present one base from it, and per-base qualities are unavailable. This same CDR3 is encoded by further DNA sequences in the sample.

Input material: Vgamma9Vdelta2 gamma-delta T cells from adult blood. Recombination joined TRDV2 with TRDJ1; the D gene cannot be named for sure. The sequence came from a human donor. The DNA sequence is TGTGCCTGTGACACCCTCGGGCATTCCGATAAACTCATCTTT. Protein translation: CACDTLGHSDKLIF.